What follows is one TCR beta chain and its context. The antigen is undetermined. CD4+ T cells from unexposed donors were obtained before the COVID-19 pandemic (2011-2018). Produced via immunoSEQ multiplex PCR; TCRdb's table is partial and in-frame only. The table shows tens of thousands of clones, with less than 95% occurring only once. This entry belongs to a study of CD4 T cells in relation to SARS-CoV-2 and coronaviruses. Study conclusions and caveats: No donor gave both pre-pandemic and post-infection samples. Monoreactive clones expanded significantly more to SARS-CoV-2 than crossreactive clones did. About 65% of donors had memory CD4+ clonotypes crossrecognizing SARS-CoV-2 and common cold coronavirus spike.

This TCR derives from a human donor in good health. Sequencing was performed on naive CD4+ T cells from PBMCs. Subset specified: naive CD4+ T cells isolated by negative enrichment.

CDR3 loop: CASTLAGSSYNEQFF. Written as DNA, the CDR3 is TGTGCCAGCACCTTAGCGGGGAGCTCCTACAATGAGCAGTTCTTC. The chain joins TRBV27 to TRBJ2-1, with TRBD2 identical over 8 bases. J gave up 0 bases and V 7 bases, and 5 bases lay outside the gene matches. The CDR3 consists of 15 residues. CDR1 MNHEY and CDR2 SMNVEV come from the germline V gene (reference sequence).